The 22 T cell receptor beta chains below come from one sample, sequenced in a study of shared clonotypes between healthy human individuals. Sequencing used immunoSEQ multiplex PCR; TCRdb keeps in-frame clones, though not all of them. The sample holds approximately 710,000 clones, around 91% seen once. Sequences were obtained from memory CD8+ T cells from PBMCs. Subset in this sample: CD45RO+ cells pooled with CCR7-negative TemRA cells. The receptors derive from a man in his late teens or twenties in good health. Some clones in this sample may be carry-over from other donors' samples.

This clone was recorded only once. The chain carries TRBV6-5 and TRBJ2-2; no definite D call. The germline V gene encodes CDR1 MNHEY and CDR2 SVGAGI. Trimming removed 10 bases from V and 6 bases from J, with 21 bases in between. This CDR3 has 15 residues. CDR3 coding DNA: TGTGCCACCGCCCCAGGACGTTCGGCGCCCGGGGAGCTGTTTTTT. Residues: CATAPGRSAPGELFF.

The V and J genes are TRBV6-5 and TRBJ2-2, with D tentatively TRBD2 (5 bases). Germline CDR1 is MNHEY and CDR2 is SVGAGI. V was cut by 7 bases and J by 7 bases, with 16 bases left in between. The CDR3 contains 14 residues. As DNA, the CDR3 is TGTGCCAGCAACCCGGAGGTGGGCGTCGGGGAGCTGTTTTTT. This encodes CASNPEVGVGELFF.

About this clone: The same CDR3 is also encoded by other DNA sequences in this sample. The chain employs TRBV7-9 and TRBJ2-7, with D possibly being TRBD1 (6 bases). The CDR3 sequence is 14 residues long. V lost 1 base to trimming and J lost 4 bases, with 11 bases between them. Germline V gene lookup returns CDR1 SEHNR and CDR2 FQNEAQ (reference sequence). The chain's CDR3 is CASSLVGRGYEQYF. In nucleotides, the CDR3 is TGTGCCAGCAGCTTAGTTGGCAGGGGTTACGAGCAGTACTTC.

The chain links TRBV6-5 to TRBJ2-1; D ambiguous. V lost 6 bases to trimming and J lost 6 bases, with 9 bases between them. The germline V gene has CDR1 MNHEY and CDR2 SVGAGI. This CDR3 region has 12 residues. The CDR3, as DNA: TGTGCCAGCAGCCCTAGTGCCAATGAGCAGTTCTTC. This gives the protein CASSPSANEQFF.

The chain couples TRBV11-3 to TRBJ2-1; 7 bases match TRBD2. The CDR3 runs to 15 residues. The germline V gene has CDR1 SGHNT and CDR2 YENEEA. The junction had 12 bases not matched to a gene; V was cut back by 5 bases and J by 8 bases. CDR3 amino acids: CASSPLGGSGYEQFF. The CDR3 DNA reads TGTGCCAGCAGCCCCCTTGGCGGGAGTGGGTATGAGCAGTTCTTC.

The chain employs TRBV4-3 and TRBJ2-1; tentatively, D is TRBD1 (6 bases). Germline V gene data show CDR1 as LGHNA and CDR2 as YSLEER. This CDR3 region has 15 residues. Trimming removed 1 base at V and 6 bases at J, with 13 bases between. DNA of the CDR3: TGCGCCAGCAGCCAAGGGGCAGGGGCTGGCAATGAGCAGTTCTTC. Translating it yields CASSQGAGAGNEQFF.

The V call is TRBV19, the J call TRBJ1-4; a weak D match, TRBD1 (5 bases). Per germline, CDR1 LNHDA and CDR2 SQIVND (reference sequence). The CDR3 has 16 amino acids. The V end was cut by 5 bases, the J end by 4 bases, with 17 bases between. The CDR3 bases are TGTGCCAGTAGTCCCCCTAGGGGAGCGAGTAATGAAAAACTGTTTTTT. As protein: CASSPPRGASNEKLFF.

V gene TRBV9 combines with J gene TRBJ1-1, with a possible D match to TRBD1 (6 bases). The CDR3 is 14 amino acids. The ends were cut back, 4 bases at V and 0 bases at J, with 10 bases in the middle. Germline CDR1 and CDR2: SGDLS and YYNGEE. CDR3 DNA: TGTGCCAGCAGCCAGGGACACCTGAACACTGAAGCTTTCTTT. It translates to CASSQGHLNTEAFF. Variable domain in full (rest from reference TRBV9 and TRBJ1-1): DSGVTQTPKHLITATGQRVTLRCSPRSGDLSVYWYQQSLDQGLQFLIQYYNGEERAKGNILERFSAQQFPDLHSELNLSSLELGDSALYFCASSQGHLNTEAFFGQGTRLTVV.

This chain joins TRBV4-3 and TRBJ1-1, with 10 positions matching TRBD1. Germline-derived CDR1 and CDR2 are LGHNA and YSLEER. Trimming at V came to 1 base and at J to 5 bases, leaving 4 bases not matched to a gene. The length of the CDR3 is 15 residues. This CDR3 reads CASSQGDRGWTEAFF. CDR3 DNA sequence: TGCGCCAGCAGCCAAGGGGACAGGGGTTGGACTGAAGCTTTCTTT.

The chain combines TRBV6-5 with TRBJ2-1; TRBD1 matches at 8 bases. The germline V gene encodes CDR1 MNHEY and CDR2 SVGAGI. The CDR3 extends over 14 amino acids. V gave up 6 bases and J gave up 4 bases; unmatched junction bases: 5. CDR3 sequence: CASSRDRRYNEQFF. CDR3 DNA: TGTGCCAGCAGCCGGGACAGGCGGTACAATGAGCAGTTCTTC.

This chain uses TRBV28 with TRBJ2-5; no clear D. This CDR3 comprises 11 residues. V was clipped by 5 bases and J by 5 bases, with 6 bases between them. The germline CDR1 and CDR2 sequences are MDHEN and SYDVKM. CDR3 in amino acids: CASSGVETQYF. The CDR3 region has the DNA TGTGCCAGCAGTGGGGTCGAGACCCAGTACTTC.

The chain combines TRBV4-1 with TRBJ2-3; D uncertain. The CDR3 is 14 amino acids. The V end lost 1 base, the J end lost 2 bases, and 7 bases lay between the germline ends. The germline V gene encodes CDR1 MGHRA and CDR2 YSYEKL. The CDR3 bases are TGCGCCAGCAGCCAAGTGACATACACAGATACGCAGTATTTT. Amino acids: CASSQVTYTDTQYF.

The rearrangement uses TRBV7-2 and TRBJ2-1; no clear D gene. Germline assignment: CDR1 SGHTA and CDR2 FQGNSA. The CDR3 runs to 12 residues. V lost 5 bases and J 7 bases, leaving 9 bases between the germline ends. This CDR3 reads CASSPRLNEQFF. The CDR3 DNA is TGTGCCAGCAGCCCCCGGTTAAATGAGCAGTTCTTC.

The chain carries TRBV11-2 and TRBJ2-1, with 8 positions matching TRBD1. The V segment lost 5 bases and the J segment 5 bases; nucleotides outside the gene matches: 11. This CDR3 contains 16 residues. CDR1 is SGHAT, CDR2 FQNNGV, per germline. The CDR3 spells CASSPRTGRSDNEQFF. The CDR3 coding sequence is TGTGCCAGCAGCCCGAGGACAGGGAGGTCGGACAATGAGCAGTTCTTC.

The V gene is TRBV7-9, the J gene TRBJ2-7; D is unresolved. This CDR3 has 14 amino acids. The V end was cut by 5 bases, the J end by 2 bases, with 13 bases between. Germline V gives CDR1 SEHNR, CDR2 FQNEAQ (reference sequence). This CDR3 reads CASSPRSQPYEQYF. CDR3 sequence (DNA): TGTGCCAGCAGCCCAAGGTCCCAGCCCTACGAGCAGTACTTC.

Concerning this clone: The same CDR3 can be traced to other DNA sequences in this sample. This chain joins TRBV6-5 and TRBJ1-1; D may be TRBD1 (5 bases). Trimming took off 0 bases at V and 5 bases at J, with 10 bases between the two ends. CDR3 length: 14 residues. Germline loops: CDR1 MNHEY, CDR2 SVGAGI. CDR3 bases: TGTGCCAGCAGTTACTCGACTGGGGGGACTGAAGCTTTCTTT. This codes for CASSYSTGGTEAFF.

This rearrangement joins TRBV13 to TRBJ2-7, with 7 bases identical to TRBD2. The germline V gene encodes CDR1 PRHDT and CDR2 FYEKMQ (reference sequence). The CDR3 is 16 residues long. Trimming cost V 5 bases and J 0 bases; bases outside gene matches: 10. The CDR3 DNA is TGTGCCAGCAGCCAAAAAAGCGGGAACCCCTCCTACGAGCAGTACTTC. Translation: CASSQKSGNPSYEQYF.

Many counts were recorded for this clone. Other nucleotide sequences in the sample specify the same CDR3. V and J are TRBV7-9 and TRBJ2-7, with D perhaps TRBD2 (6 bases). Trimming took 0 bases from V and 3 from J, leaving 6 bases between them. From germline, CDR1 is SEHNR and CDR2 FQNEAQ (reference sequence). There are 13 residues in the CDR3. CDR3: CASSLAGGYEQYF. The DNA of the CDR3 is TGTGCCAGCAGCTTAGCGGGGGGCTACGAGCAGTACTTC.

J is TRBJ2-2 and V is TRBV19; a possible D gene is TRBD2 (7 bases). This CDR3 spans 14 amino acids. Trimming left V 8 bases short and J 5 bases short, with 15 bases between. CDR1 is LNHDA, CDR2 SQIVND, per germline (reference sequence). CDR3 sequence reads: CASARGARTGELFF. The DNA for the CDR3 is TGTGCCAGTGCCCGGGGGGCGAGGACCGGGGAGCTGTTTTTT.

The chain has TRBV28 and TRBJ2-3; TRBD2 agrees at 9 bases. Germline loops: CDR1 MDHEN, CDR2 SYDVKM. J lost 6 bases, V lost 3 bases, and 10 bases had no gene match. The CDR3 runs to 16 residues. Written as DNA, the CDR3 is TGTGCCAGCAGTTTCGTAGCGGGAGAGGATTTCGATACGCAGTATTTT. It encodes CASSFVAGEDFDTQYF.

V gene TRBV28 combines with J gene TRBJ2-7, with D perhaps TRBD1 (6 bases). V was shortened by 5 bases and J by 2 bases, with 16 bases between the two germline ends. The CDR3 sequence is 15 residues long. The germline V gene has CDR1 MDHEN and CDR2 SYDVKM. The CDR3 DNA sequence: TGTGCCAGCAGTCTGGAAGGGGCAGGGGCCTACGAGCAGTACTTC. This translates into CASSLEGAGAYEQYF.

The chain couples TRBV5-6 to TRBJ1-6, with D hard to call. From germline, CDR1 is SGHDT and CDR2 YYEEEE. Trimming left V 2 bases short and J 9 bases short, with 9 bases between. The CDR3 runs 13 residues. The CDR3 DNA reads TGTGCCAGCAGCTTCGGCGTCCTTTCACCCCTCCACTTT. It yields the protein CASSFGVLSPLHF.